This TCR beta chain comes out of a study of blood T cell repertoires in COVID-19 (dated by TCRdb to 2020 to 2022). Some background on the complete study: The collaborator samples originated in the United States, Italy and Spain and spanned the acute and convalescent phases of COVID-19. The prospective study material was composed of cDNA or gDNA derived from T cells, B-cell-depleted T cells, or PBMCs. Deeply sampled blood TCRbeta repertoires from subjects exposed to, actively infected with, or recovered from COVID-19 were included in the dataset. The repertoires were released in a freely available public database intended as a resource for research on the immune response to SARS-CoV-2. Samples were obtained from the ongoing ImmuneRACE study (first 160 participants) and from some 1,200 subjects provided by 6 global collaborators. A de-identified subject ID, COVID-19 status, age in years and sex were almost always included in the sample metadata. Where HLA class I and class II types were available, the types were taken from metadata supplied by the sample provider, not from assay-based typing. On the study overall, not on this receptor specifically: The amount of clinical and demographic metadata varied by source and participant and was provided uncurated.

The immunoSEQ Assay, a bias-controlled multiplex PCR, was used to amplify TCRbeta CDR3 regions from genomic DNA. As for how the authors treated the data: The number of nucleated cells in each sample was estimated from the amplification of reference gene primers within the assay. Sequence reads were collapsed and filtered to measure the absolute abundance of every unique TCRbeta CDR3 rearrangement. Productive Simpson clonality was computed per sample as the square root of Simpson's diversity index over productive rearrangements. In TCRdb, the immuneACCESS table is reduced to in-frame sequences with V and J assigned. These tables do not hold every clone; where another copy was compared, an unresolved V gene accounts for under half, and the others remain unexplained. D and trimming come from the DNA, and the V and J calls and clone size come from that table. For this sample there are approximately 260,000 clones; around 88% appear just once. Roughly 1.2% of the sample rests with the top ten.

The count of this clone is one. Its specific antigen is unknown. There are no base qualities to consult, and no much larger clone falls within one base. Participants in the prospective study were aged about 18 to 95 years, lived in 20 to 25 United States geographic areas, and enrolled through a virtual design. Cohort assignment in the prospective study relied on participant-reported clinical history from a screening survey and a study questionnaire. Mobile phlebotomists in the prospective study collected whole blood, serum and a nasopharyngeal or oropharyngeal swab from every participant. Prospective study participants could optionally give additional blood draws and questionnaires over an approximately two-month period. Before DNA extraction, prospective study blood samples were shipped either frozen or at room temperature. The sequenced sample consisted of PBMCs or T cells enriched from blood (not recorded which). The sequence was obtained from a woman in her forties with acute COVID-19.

The CDR3 protein sequence reads: CASSPGTSGRDTQYF. The bases read TGTGCCAGCAGCCCGGGGACTAGCGGGAGAGATACGCAGTATTTT. Here the chain combines TRBV7-9 and TRBJ2-3, and TRBD2 matches 14 of the central bases. Unmatched junction bases come to 3, with V trimmed by 5 bases and J by 5 bases. From the cysteine up to the phenylalanine, the CDR3 has a length of 15 residues. Just the 45-base CDR3 DNA is kept, in frame starting at base 1. As encoded in the germline V gene (reference sequence), CDR1 is SEHNR while CDR2 is FQNEAQ.